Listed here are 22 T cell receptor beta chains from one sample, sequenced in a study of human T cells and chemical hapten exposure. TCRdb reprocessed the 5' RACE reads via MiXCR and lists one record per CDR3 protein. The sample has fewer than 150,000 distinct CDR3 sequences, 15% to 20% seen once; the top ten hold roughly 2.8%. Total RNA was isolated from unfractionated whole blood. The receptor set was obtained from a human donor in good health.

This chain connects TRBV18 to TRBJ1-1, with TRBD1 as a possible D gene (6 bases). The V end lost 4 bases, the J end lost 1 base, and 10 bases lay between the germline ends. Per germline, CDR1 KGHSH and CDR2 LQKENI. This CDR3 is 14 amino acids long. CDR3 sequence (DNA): TGTGCCAGCTCACGAACAGGGAAGAACACTGAAGCTTTCTTT. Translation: CASSRTGKNTEAFF. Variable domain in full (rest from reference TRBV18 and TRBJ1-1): NAGVMQNPRHLVRRRGQEARLRCSPMKGHSHVYWYRQLPEEGLKFMVYLQKENIIDESGMPKERFSAEFPKEGPSILRIQQVVRGDSAAYFCASSRTGKNTEAFFGQGTRLTVV.

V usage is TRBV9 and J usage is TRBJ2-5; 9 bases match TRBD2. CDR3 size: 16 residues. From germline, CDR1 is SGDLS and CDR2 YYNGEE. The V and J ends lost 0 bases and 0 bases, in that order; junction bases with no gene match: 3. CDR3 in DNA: TGTGCCAGCAGCGTAGAGAGCGGGAGGTACCAAGAGACCCAGTACTTC. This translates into CASSVESGRYQETQYF.

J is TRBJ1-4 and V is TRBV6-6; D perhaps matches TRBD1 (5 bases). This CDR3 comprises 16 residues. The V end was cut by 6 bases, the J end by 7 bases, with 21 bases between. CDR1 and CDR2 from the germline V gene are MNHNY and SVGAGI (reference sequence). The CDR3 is CASSPGQGRRGEKLFF. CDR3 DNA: TGTGCCAGCAGCCCTGGGCAGGGTCGGCGAGGTGAAAAACTGTTTTTT.

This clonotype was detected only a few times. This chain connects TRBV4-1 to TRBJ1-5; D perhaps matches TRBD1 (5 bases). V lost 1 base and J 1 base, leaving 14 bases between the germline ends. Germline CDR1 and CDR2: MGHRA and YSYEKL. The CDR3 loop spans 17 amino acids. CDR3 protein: CASSQGPREGSNQPQHF. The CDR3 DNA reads TGCGCCAGCAGCCAAGGGCCCAGGGAGGGAAGCAATCAGCCCCAGCATTTT.

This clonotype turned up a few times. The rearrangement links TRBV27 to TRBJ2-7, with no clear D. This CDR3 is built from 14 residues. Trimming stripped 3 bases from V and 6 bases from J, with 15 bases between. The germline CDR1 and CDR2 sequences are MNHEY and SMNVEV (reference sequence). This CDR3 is CASSFGPRTVEQYF. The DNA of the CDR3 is TGTGCCAGCAGTTTCGGGCCTAGGACGGTCGAGCAGTACTTC.

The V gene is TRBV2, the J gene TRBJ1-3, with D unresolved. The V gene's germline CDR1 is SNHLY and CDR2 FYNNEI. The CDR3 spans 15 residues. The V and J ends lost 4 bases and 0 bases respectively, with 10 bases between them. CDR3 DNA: TGTGCCAGCAGTGCCGGCAGGCCCTCTGGAAACACCATATATTTT. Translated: CASSAGRPSGNTIYF.

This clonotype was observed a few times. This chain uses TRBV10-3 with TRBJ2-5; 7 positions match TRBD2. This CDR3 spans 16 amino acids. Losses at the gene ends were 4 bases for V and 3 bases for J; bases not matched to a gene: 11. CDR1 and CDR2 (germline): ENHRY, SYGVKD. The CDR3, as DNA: TGTGCCATCAGTGCAACGAGGCGGGGGTCAAAAGAGACCCAGTACTTC. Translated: CAISATRRGSKETQYF.

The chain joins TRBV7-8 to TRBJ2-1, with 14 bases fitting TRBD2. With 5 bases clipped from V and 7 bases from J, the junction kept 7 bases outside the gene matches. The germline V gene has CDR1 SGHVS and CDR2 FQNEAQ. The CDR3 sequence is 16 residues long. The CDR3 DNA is TGTGCCAGCAGCATGACTAGCGGGAGGGATATAAATGAGCAGTTCTTC. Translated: CASSMTSGRDINEQFF.

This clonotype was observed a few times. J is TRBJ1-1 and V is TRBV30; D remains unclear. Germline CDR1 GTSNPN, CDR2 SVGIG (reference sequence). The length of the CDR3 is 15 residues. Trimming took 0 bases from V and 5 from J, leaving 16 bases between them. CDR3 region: CAWSVLPDMGTEAFF. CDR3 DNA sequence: TGTGCCTGGAGTGTACTCCCCGACATGGGAACTGAAGCTTTCTTT.

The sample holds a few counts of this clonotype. CDR3 DNA: TGTGCCAGCAGTTTGCGCAGATCTTTTAGCAATCAGCCCCAGCATTTT. It specifies CASSLRRSFSNQPQHF. This chain joins TRBV28 and TRBJ1-5; D not resolved. The ends were cut back, 3 bases at V and 0 bases at J, with 12 bases in the middle. Germline V gene sequence: CDR1 MDHEN, CDR2 SYDVKM. This CDR3 has 16 residues.

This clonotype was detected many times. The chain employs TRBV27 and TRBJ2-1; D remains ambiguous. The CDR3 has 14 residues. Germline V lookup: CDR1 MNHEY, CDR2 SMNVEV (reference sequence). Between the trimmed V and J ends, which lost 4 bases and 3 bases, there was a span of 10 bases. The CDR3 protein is CASSYRKNYNEQFF. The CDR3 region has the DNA TGTGCCAGCAGTTACCGGAAGAACTACAATGAGCAGTTCTTC.

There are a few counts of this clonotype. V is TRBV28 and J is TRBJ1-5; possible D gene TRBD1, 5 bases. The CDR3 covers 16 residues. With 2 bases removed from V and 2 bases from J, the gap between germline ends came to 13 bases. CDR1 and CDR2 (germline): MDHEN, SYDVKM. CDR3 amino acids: CASSLMGGEGNQPQHF. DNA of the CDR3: TGTGCCAGCAGTTTAATGGGAGGGGAAGGCAATCAGCCCCAGCATTTT.

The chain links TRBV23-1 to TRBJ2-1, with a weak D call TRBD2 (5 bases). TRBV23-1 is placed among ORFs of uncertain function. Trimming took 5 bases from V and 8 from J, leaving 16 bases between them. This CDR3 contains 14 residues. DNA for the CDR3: TGCGCCAGCAGTTCCCTGGGGAGTTACGATGAGCAGTTCTTC. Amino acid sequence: CASSSLGSYDEQFF.

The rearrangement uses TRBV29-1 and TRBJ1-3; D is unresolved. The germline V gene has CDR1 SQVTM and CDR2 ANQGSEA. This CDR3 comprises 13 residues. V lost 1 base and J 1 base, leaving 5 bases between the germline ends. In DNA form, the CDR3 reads TGCAGCGTTGAAGGGGGTTCTGGAAACACCATATATTTT. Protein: CSVEGGSGNTIYF.

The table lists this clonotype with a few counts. In nucleotides, the CDR3 is TGTGCCTGGAGCCACCCGGGGACAGCAAATTACGAGCAGTACTTC. Translated, it gives CAWSHPGTANYEQYF. The V gene is TRBV30, the J gene TRBJ2-7, with TRBD1 identical over 7 bases. Germline lookup yields CDR1 GTSNPN and CDR2 SVGIG (reference sequence). Unmatched junction bases numbered 12, after V lost 3 bases and J lost 4 bases. The CDR3 is made up of 15 amino acids.

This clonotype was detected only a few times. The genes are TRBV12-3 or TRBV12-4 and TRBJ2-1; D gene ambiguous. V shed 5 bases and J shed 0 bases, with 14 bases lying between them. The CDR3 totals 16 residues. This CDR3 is CASSAPTPFSYNEQFF. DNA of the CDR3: TGTGCCAGCAGTGCCCCGACTCCGTTCTCCTACAATGAGCAGTTCTTC.

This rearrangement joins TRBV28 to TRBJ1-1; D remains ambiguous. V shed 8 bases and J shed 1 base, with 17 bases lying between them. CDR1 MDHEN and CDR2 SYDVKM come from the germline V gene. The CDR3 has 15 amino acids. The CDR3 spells CASRTPGRSNTEAFF. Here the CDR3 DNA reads TGTGCCAGCCGAACCCCCGGCAGATCGAACACTGAAGCTTTCTTT.

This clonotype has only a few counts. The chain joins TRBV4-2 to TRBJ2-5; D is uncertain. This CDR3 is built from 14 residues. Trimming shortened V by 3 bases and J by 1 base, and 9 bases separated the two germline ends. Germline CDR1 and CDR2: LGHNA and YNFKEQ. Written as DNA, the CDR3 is TGTGCCAGCAGCCAGGAGTGGGGCCAAGAGACCCAGTACTTC. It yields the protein CASSQEWGQETQYF.

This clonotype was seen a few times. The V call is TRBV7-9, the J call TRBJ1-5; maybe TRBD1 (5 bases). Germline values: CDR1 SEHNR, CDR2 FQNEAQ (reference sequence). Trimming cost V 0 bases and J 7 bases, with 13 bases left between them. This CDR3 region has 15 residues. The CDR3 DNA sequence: TGTGCCAGCAGCTTAGCGGCGGGGGTAGGCCAGCCCCAGCATTTT. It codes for CASSLAAGVGQPQHF.

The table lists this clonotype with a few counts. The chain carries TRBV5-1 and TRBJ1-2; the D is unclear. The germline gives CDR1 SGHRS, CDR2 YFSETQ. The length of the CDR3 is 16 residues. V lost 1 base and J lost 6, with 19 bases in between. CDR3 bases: TGCGCCAGCAGCTTGATGGGGTCGAGGGCGGCTCATGGCTACACCTTC. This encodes CASSLMGSRAAHGYTF. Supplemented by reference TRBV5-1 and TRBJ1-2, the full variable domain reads KAGVTQTPRYLIKTRGQQVTLSCSPISGHRSVSWYQQTPGQGLQFLFEYFSETQRNKGNFPGRFSGRQFSNSRSEMNVSTLELGDSALYLCASSLMGSRAAHGYTFGSGTRLTVV.

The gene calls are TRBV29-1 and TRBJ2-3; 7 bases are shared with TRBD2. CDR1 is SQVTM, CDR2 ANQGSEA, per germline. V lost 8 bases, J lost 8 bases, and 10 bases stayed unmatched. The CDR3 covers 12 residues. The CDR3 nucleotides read TGCAGCTCCGGGGCGGGAGCGCGTACGCAGTATTTT. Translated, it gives CSSGAGARTQYF.

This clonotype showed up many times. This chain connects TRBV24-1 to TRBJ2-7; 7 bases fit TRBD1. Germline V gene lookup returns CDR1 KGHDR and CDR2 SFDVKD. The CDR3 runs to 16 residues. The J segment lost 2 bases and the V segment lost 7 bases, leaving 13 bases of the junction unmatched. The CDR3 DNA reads TGTGCCACCAGCCCCGGGACAGCCCCCGCCCCCTACGAGCAGTACTTC. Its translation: CATSPGTAPAPYEQYF.